This TCR beta chain emerged from a study of control samples from healthy donors and cancer patients. Trimming stripped 6 bases from V and 0 bases from J, with 14 bases between. Germline V gene sequence: CDR1 SGHTA, CDR2 FQGNSA. This CDR3 is 15 amino acids long. This clone has a handful of counts. This table comes from immunoSEQ multiplex PCR, and its TCRdb copy is limited to in-frame clones, with some not included. The profile covers under 150,000 clones, with around 89% appearing a single time and 2.3% taken by the ten largest. This chain connects TRBV7-2 to TRBJ1-1; D is undetermined. Sequenced material: blood. The clonotype comes from a woman in her sixties or seventies in good health. CDR3 nucleotides: TGTGCCAGCAGGCCTTTGGACCGGCTGAACACTGAAGCTTTCTTT. Its protein product is CASRPLDRLNTEAFF.